Listed below are T cell receptor beta chains from one sample, sequenced in a study of vaccination and CD4 T cells after COVID-19. What these receptors recognize is not known. In TCRdb, the PCR reads were re-called with MiXCR into one record per CDR3 protein. The profile shows about 21,000 distinct CDR3 sequences, roughly 50% of them singletons. Material: CD4+ T cells from blood, cultured in vitro. The receptor source for this set is a human donor who had recovered from COVID-19. The conserved cysteine and the conserved F or W are not part of the CDR3 here. The order of the fields is V gene, clone size, J gene, CDR3 protein. Clone size is not always given. Where it is, it says once, few, many or a class for expanded clones.

V gene: TRBV2
clone size: few
J gene: TRBJ2-7
CDR3 protein: ASSRGPYEQY

V gene: TRBV20-1
clone size: -
J gene: TRBJ1-5
CDR3 protein: SASPLRGNQPQH

V gene: TRBV6-1
clone size: -
J gene: TRBJ2-3
CDR3 protein: ASSMDSFSSTDTQY

V gene: TRBV24-1
clone size: -
J gene: TRBJ2-2
CDR3 protein: ATSDPGELTGELF

V gene: TRBV20-1
clone size: few
J gene: TRBJ1-4
CDR3 protein: SASGTGGDEKLF

V gene: TRBV5-1
clone size: -
J gene: TRBJ2-1
CDR3 protein: ASSLIGLDNEQF

V gene: TRBV28
clone size: -
J gene: TRBJ2-1
CDR3 protein: ASGGDGTYNEQF

V gene: TRBV28
clone size: -
J gene: TRBJ2-7
CDR3 protein: ASSYSRYEQY

V gene: TRBV6-2/TRBV6-3
clone size: -
J gene: TRBJ2-7
CDR3 protein: ASTNKAEQY

V gene: TRBV6-4
clone size: few
J gene: TRBJ2-3
CDR3 protein: ASSDSTSSGDTQY

V gene: TRBV7-2
clone size: few
J gene: TRBJ1-1
CDR3 protein: ASRRQNTEAF

V gene: TRBV11-2
clone size: -
J gene: TRBJ2-7
CDR3 protein: ASSLGVKALSEQY

V gene: TRBV20-1
clone size: -
J gene: TRBJ2-3
CDR3 protein: SARWGLAGANTQY

V gene: TRBV18
clone size: -
J gene: TRBJ2-1
CDR3 protein: ASSPTGSRGREQF

V gene: TRBV6-1
clone size: few
J gene: TRBJ1-2
CDR3 protein: AIRGYTNYGYT

V gene: TRBV6-2/TRBV6-3
clone size: -
J gene: TRBJ1-2
CDR3 protein: ASSPPGTLNYGYT

V gene: TRBV10-1
clone size: few
J gene: TRBJ1-5
CDR3 protein: ASSVSLGQPQH

V gene: TRBV28
clone size: -
J gene: TRBJ2-3
CDR3 protein: ASSLIGAQSTDTQY

V gene: TRBV11-3
clone size: -
J gene: TRBJ2-5
CDR3 protein: ASSLGGYYTGVRRKSQETQY

V gene: TRBV6-2/TRBV6-3
clone size: -
J gene: TRBJ1-1
CDR3 protein: ASSRGYGGNTEAF

V gene: TRBV12-3/TRBV12-4
clone size: -
J gene: TRBJ1-2
CDR3 protein: ASSLGEGGYT

V gene: TRBV24-1
clone size: few
J gene: TRBJ2-3
CDR3 protein: ATSEARGLNTQY

V gene: TRBV6-2/TRBV6-3
clone size: -
J gene: TRBJ2-5
CDR3 protein: ASIQGGGKTQY

V gene: TRBV28
clone size: once
J gene: TRBJ2-7
CDR3 protein: ASTPVGQGDNEQY

V gene: TRBV20-1
clone size: few
J gene: TRBJ1-2
CDR3 protein: SARDRTRGYT

V gene: TRBV19
clone size: -
J gene: TRBJ2-3
CDR3 protein: ASGDFTDTQY

V gene: TRBV11-1
clone size: -
J gene: TRBJ1-1
CDR3 protein: ASSFGHADTEAF

V gene: TRBV6-1
clone size: once
J gene: TRBJ1-6
CDR3 protein: ASKVSGNNSPLH

V gene: TRBV19
clone size: -
J gene: TRBJ1-5
CDR3 protein: ASTRQGEVGQPQH

V gene: TRBV6-1
clone size: few
J gene: TRBJ2-2
CDR3 protein: ASSDGGTGELF